The 27 T cell receptor beta chains given below trace back to one sample, sequenced in a study of blood T cell repertoires in COVID-19. The protocol was immunoSEQ multiplex PCR, while the TCRdb copy is restricted to in-frame clones and leaves out a portion. The sample shows hundreds of thousands of clones, 70% to 90% of them seen only once. What was sequenced was peripheral blood. The receptors shown here come from a man between 18 and 29 years old with active or convalescent COVID-19.

The V call is TRBV2, the J call TRBJ1-1, with TRBD1 identical over 8 bases. CDR3 length: 12 amino acids. Trimming removed 5 bases from V and 7 bases from J; junction bases left unmatched: 3. Germline CDR1 reads SNHLY; CDR2 reads FYNNEI. This CDR3 is CASSTDRGEAFF. The CDR3 nucleotides read TGTGCCAGCAGTACCGACAGGGGTGAAGCTTTCTTT.

This sequence joins TRBV27 and TRBJ2-2; maybe TRBD2 (5 bases). The V end lost 3 bases, the J end lost 5 bases, and 25 bases lay between the germline ends. Germline V gene lookup returns CDR1 MNHEY and CDR2 SMNVEV (reference sequence). This CDR3 has 19 residues. This CDR3 reads CASSFQITSPSLSTGELFF. The CDR3 DNA reads as TGTGCCAGCAGTTTCCAAATCACTAGTCCCTCTCTCTCAACCGGGGAGCTGTTTTTT.

This clone has more than one count but fewer than ten. This sequence joins TRBV6-5 and TRBJ1-1; D gene ambiguous. CDR1 is MNHEY, CDR2 SVGAGI, per germline. CDR3 length: 14 amino acids. V lost 0 bases and J 6 bases, leaving 11 bases between the germline ends. In DNA form, the CDR3 reads TGTGCCAGCAGTTACTCACCAAGCGGGCCTGAAGCTTTCTTT. It translates to CASSYSPSGPEAFF.

The chain carries TRBV19 and TRBJ1-1, with TRBD1 as a possible D gene (5 bases). The germline V gene encodes CDR1 LNHDA and CDR2 SQIVND (reference sequence). Deletions cut 7 bases from V and 6 bases from J, with 15 bases between. The CDR3 has 13 amino acids. This CDR3 is CASISTAGAEAFF. CDR3 nucleotides: TGTGCCAGTATTTCGACAGCCGGCGCTGAAGCTTTCTTT.

This clone showed up just a few times. The chain employs TRBV7-2 and TRBJ1-5, with D possibly matching TRBD1 (5 bases). V lost 1 base, J lost 2 bases, and 6 bases lay in between. There are 14 residues in the CDR3. Looked up from germline, CDR1 is SGHTA and CDR2 is FQGNSA. The CDR3 nucleotides read TGTGCCAGCAGCTTAGTACAGGGCAATCAGCCCCAGCATTTT. Its translation: CASSLVQGNQPQHF. Drawing the rest from reference TRBV7-2 and TRBJ1-5, the complete variable domain is GAGVSQSPSNKVTEKGKDVELRCDPISGHTALYWYRQSLGQGLEFLIYFQGNSAPDKSGLPSDRFSAERTGGSVSTLTIQRTQQEDSAVYLCASSLVQGNQPQHFGDGTRLSIL.

The J gene is TRBJ2-5, the V gene TRBV27, with D perhaps matching TRBD2 (5 bases). There are 15 residues in the CDR3. The ends were cut back, 5 bases at V and 5 bases at J, with 18 bases in the middle. CDR1 and CDR2 (germline): MNHEY, SMNVEV (reference sequence). CDR3 sequence reads: CASSPSGGLRETQYF. CDR3 coding DNA: TGTGCCAGCAGTCCCTCGGGCGGGTTGAGGGAGACCCAGTACTTC.

The chain couples TRBV11-3 to TRBJ2-1; 9 bases map to TRBD2. The germline V gene encodes CDR1 SGHNT and CDR2 YENEEA. V shed 5 bases and J 5 bases; nucleotides not matched to a gene: 4. The CDR3 has 14 amino acids. This CDR3 is CASSPGLANNEQFF. The CDR3 bases are TGTGCCAGCAGCCCGGGACTAGCAAACAATGAGCAGTTCTTC. The whole variable domain, filled in from reference TRBV11-3 and TRBJ2-1, reads EAGVVQSPRYKIIEKKQPVAFWCNPISGHNTLYWYLQNLGQGPELLIRYENEEAVDDSQLPKDRFSAERLKGVDSTLKIQPAELGDSAVYLCASSPGLANNEQFFGPGTRLTVL.

V and J are TRBV11-2 and TRBJ1-3; D uncertain. The V end was cut by 6 bases, the J end by 3 bases, with 12 bases between. The CDR3 contains 14 residues. Germline-derived CDR1 and CDR2 are SGHAT and FQNNGV. Here the CDR3 reads CASRLTEFGNTIYF. For the CDR3, the DNA is TGTGCCAGCAGATTAACAGAATTTGGAAACACCATATATTTT.

The chain is built from TRBV2 and TRBJ1-6; TRBD1 might be the D (6 bases). The CDR3 has 12 amino acids. Trimming stripped 9 bases from V and 6 bases from J, with 9 bases between. The germline V gene has CDR1 SNHLY and CDR2 FYNNEI. Here the CDR3 DNA reads TGTGCCAGTACAGGGTCTAATTCACCCCTCCACTTT. It translates to CASTGSNSPLHF.

The CDR3 coding sequence is TGTGCCAGCACCCCAGATGGGGGCGGGCAGCCCCAGCATTTT. It specifies CASTPDGGGQPQHF. The chain joins TRBV6-2 or TRBV6-3 to TRBJ1-5; perhaps TRBD1 as D (6 bases). Germline V CDR1 and CDR2: MNHEY, SVGEGT. Trimming removed 7 bases at V and 7 bases at J, with 17 bases between. The CDR3 loop spans 14 amino acids.

The V call is TRBV29-1, the J call TRBJ1-1, with no clear D. V was pared by 6 bases and J by 2 bases, with 10 bases between. Germline lookup yields CDR1 SQVTM and CDR2 ANQGSEA. The CDR3 has 12 amino acids. CDR3 residues: CSVARGNTEAFF. CDR3 DNA sequence: TGCAGCGTGGCCCGAGGAAACACTGAAGCTTTCTTT.

This chain links TRBV5-1 with TRBJ1-2; 11 nucleotides agree with TRBD1. Germline V CDR1 and CDR2: SGHRS, YFSETQ. CDR3 length: 14 amino acids. Trimming removed 5 bases from V and 4 bases from J; junction bases left unmatched: 4. CDR3 coding DNA: TGCGCCAGCAGTCAGGACAGGGGGCTCTATGGCTACACCTTC. This gives the protein CASSQDRGLYGYTF.

The chain links TRBV29-1 to TRBJ1-2, with D possibly being TRBD1 (5 bases). CDR1 is SQVTM, CDR2 ANQGSEA, per germline. Deletions cut 3 bases from V and 8 bases from J, with 7 bases between. The CDR3 spans 10 residues. CDR3 in amino acids: CSVDGGGYTF. CDR3 in DNA: TGCAGCGTTGACGGGGGGGGCTACACCTTC.

The chain joins TRBV6-6 to TRBJ1-1; a weak D match, TRBD1 (6 bases). V was trimmed by 5 bases and J by 6 bases, leaving 13 bases between them. This CDR3 is built from 13 residues. CDR1 and CDR2 from the germline V gene are MNHNY and SVGAGI (reference sequence). The CDR3 nucleotides are TGTGCCAGCAGTACTGACAGGCTGGCTGAAGCTTTCTTT. Its protein product is CASSTDRLAEAFF.

CDR3 sequence (DNA): TGTGCCAGCAGCTTAAATCCGACAGGCGGATACACCGGGGAGCTGTTTTTT. This translates into CASSLNPTGGYTGELFF. V is TRBV7-3 and J is TRBJ2-2; TRBD1 is a possible D gene (6 bases). The V gene's germline CDR1 is SGHTA and CDR2 FQGTGA. The CDR3 extends over 17 amino acids. V shed 1 base and J shed 3 bases, with 15 bases lying between them.

The chain employs TRBV7-9 and TRBJ1-2; 10 bases fit TRBD1. Germline loops: CDR1 SEHNR, CDR2 FQNEAQ (reference sequence). This CDR3 comprises 14 residues. V shed 5 bases and J 5 bases; nucleotides not matched to a gene: 5. The DNA for the CDR3 is TGTGCCAGCAGCCCGGGACAGGGGACGTATGGCTACACCTTC. Translating it yields CASSPGQGTYGYTF.

The chain couples TRBV4-2 to TRBJ2-1, with 11 bases aligning to TRBD1. In germline, CDR1 is LGHNA, CDR2 YNFKEQ. The CDR3 runs 15 residues. Trimming cost V 1 base and J 5 bases; bases outside gene matches: 1. CDR3 loop: CASSQGDRGDNEQFF. The CDR3 bases are TGTGCCAGCAGCCAAGGGGACAGGGGGGACAATGAGCAGTTCTTC.

The rearrangement uses TRBV6-2 or TRBV6-3 and TRBJ1-1, with D unresolved. From germline, CDR1 is MNHEY and CDR2 SVGEGT. This CDR3 spans 14 amino acids. Between the trimmed V and J ends, which lost 5 bases and 1 base, there was a span of 11 bases. Here the CDR3 reads CASSMLIPNTEAFF. The DNA of the CDR3 is TGTGCCAGCAGTATGCTAATTCCGAACACTGAAGCTTTCTTT.

The genes are TRBV20-1 and TRBJ1-5; TRBD1 matches at 9 bases. This CDR3 comprises 14 residues. CDR1 is DFQATT and CDR2 is SNEGSKA in the germline V gene (reference sequence). Losses at the gene ends were 3 bases for V and 7 bases for J; bases not matched to a gene: 7. CDR3 protein: CSASGQGIYQPQHF. CDR3 nucleotide sequence: TGCAGTGCTAGTGGACAGGGGATTTACCAGCCCCAGCATTTT.

The chain links TRBV6-5 to TRBJ1-3; 9 nucleotides align to TRBD1. The CDR3 contains 15 residues. Germline V gives CDR1 MNHEY, CDR2 SVGAGI. V gave up 11 bases and J gave up 0 bases; unmatched junction bases: 8. CDR3: CAAQTGGLSGNTIYF. CDR3 nucleotide sequence: TGTGCCGCCCAGACAGGGGGTCTCTCTGGAAACACCATATATTTT.

J is TRBJ1-5 and V is TRBV7-2; perhaps TRBD1 as D (6 bases). The CDR3 has 16 residues. The V and J ends lost 4 bases and 1 base respectively, with 14 bases between them. Germline CDR1 and CDR2: SGHTA and FQGNSA. The CDR3 loop reads CASSSQDSRSNQPQHF. In DNA form, the CDR3 reads TGTGCCAGCAGCTCACAGGACAGTCGGAGCAATCAGCCCCAGCATTTT.

V and J are TRBV5-6 and TRBJ1-5; no firm D call. The germline gives CDR1 SGHDT, CDR2 YYEEEE. The CDR3 contains 14 residues. V was cut by 4 bases and J by 6 bases, with 14 bases left in between. The CDR3 bases are TGTGCCAGCAGCAGCCAGCGGGAATTTCAGCCCCAGCATTTT. Residues: CASSSQREFQPQHF.

The rearrangement joins TRBV29-1 to TRBJ1-2; possible D gene TRBD1, 6 bases. The CDR3 has 14 amino acids. Germline-derived CDR1 and CDR2 are SQVTM and ANQGSEA. V gave up 1 base and J gave up 7 bases, with 16 bases separating them. CDR3 sequence reads: CSVEVSGGAGGYTF. In DNA form, the CDR3 reads TGCAGCGTTGAAGTATCGGGGGGGGCAGGTGGCTACACCTTC.

The chain couples TRBV7-3 to TRBJ2-2; maybe TRBD2 (6 bases). Per germline, CDR1 SGHTA and CDR2 FQGTGA. This CDR3 is 16 amino acids long. V dropped 6 bases and J dropped 2 bases, with 16 bases sitting between them. The CDR3 region has the DNA TGTGCCAGCAGTTCGGAGGGAGCGGTCAACACCGGGGAGCTGTTTTTT. Protein product: CASSSEGAVNTGELFF.

This chain joins TRBV5-1 and TRBJ2-7; D uncertain. Germline-derived CDR1 and CDR2 are SGHRS and YFSETQ. This CDR3 has 13 amino acids. V gave up 0 bases and J gave up 5 bases, with 9 bases separating them. The CDR3 sequence is CASSLDSPHEQYF. Written as DNA, the CDR3 is TGCGCCAGCAGCTTGGACTCCCCGCACGAGCAGTACTTC.

The V gene is TRBV2, the J gene TRBJ2-5; 7 bases line up with TRBD2. The CDR3 covers 15 residues. CDR1 is SNHLY and CDR2 is FYNNEI in the germline V gene. Germline trimming cut 7 bases from V and 2 bases from J; bases unmatched to any gene: 10. DNA for the CDR3: TGTGCCAGCACCCATGATTCGGGGGGTCAAGAGACCCAGTACTTC. Translation: CASTHDSGGQETQYF.

The chain combines TRBV18 with TRBJ1-1; D remains unclear. V shed 3 bases and J shed 1 base, with 15 bases lying between them. The CDR3 runs to 16 residues. Germline V gene data show CDR1 as KGHSH and CDR2 as LQKENI. The CDR3 here is CASSPIPTTTNTEAFF. In nucleotides, the CDR3 is TGTGCCAGCTCACCTATTCCTACTACCACGAACACTGAAGCTTTCTTT.